The 28 T cell receptor beta chains below come from one sample, sequenced in a study of shared clonotypes between healthy human individuals. Clones were read by immunoSEQ multiplex PCR, and TCRdb kept only the in-frame ones, dropping some. The sample includes approximately 1.5 million clones, about 98% of them seen just once. The sequencing input was naive CD4+ T cells sorted from blood. The subset is: CD45RA+ positively selected. These receptors all come from a man aged 25-40 years in good health.

The chain recombines TRBV5-1 with TRBJ2-5, with D maybe TRBD2 (5 bases). Germline CDR1 SGHRS, CDR2 YFSETQ. V was clipped by 6 bases and J by 0 bases, with 6 bases between them. CDR3 size: 12 residues. The CDR3 bases are TGCGCCAGCACGGGGAACCAAGAGACCCAGTACTTC. This sequence encodes CASTGNQETQYF.

J is TRBJ2-1 and V is TRBV9; TRBD1 agrees at 7 bases. J gave up 6 bases and V 3 bases, and 12 bases lay outside the gene matches. The V gene's germline CDR1 is SGDLS and CDR2 YYNGEE. There are 16 residues in the CDR3. The CDR3 region has the DNA TGTGCCAGCAGCGCCGAGGGCCCGACAGGGAGCAATGAGCAGTTCTTC. Translating it yields CASSAEGPTGSNEQFF.

CDR3 region: CASSAYRVVHEQYF. The CDR3 bases are TGTGCCAGTAGTGCCTACAGGGTGGTCCACGAGCAGTACTTC. The rearrangement joins TRBV19 to TRBJ2-7, with D possibly matching TRBD1 (6 bases). The ends were cut back, 5 bases at V and 5 bases at J, with 16 bases in the middle. Per germline, CDR1 LNHDA and CDR2 SQIVND (reference sequence). The CDR3 sequence is 14 residues long.

The chain carries TRBV5-1 and TRBJ2-1; the match to TRBD2 covers 14 bases. In germline, CDR1 is SGHRS, CDR2 YFSETQ. The junction had 7 bases not matched to a gene; V was cut back by 0 bases and J by 2 bases. This CDR3 is 19 amino acids long. The CDR3 reads CASSLAGGLAGVPYNEQFF. The CDR3 DNA sequence: TGCGCCAGCAGCTTGGCCGGGGGACTAGCGGGAGTACCCTACAATGAGCAGTTCTTC.

This clone was seen a single time. The junction and the germline gene differ at one end; a read error may be behind it. Distinct nucleotide sequences in the sample also encode this CDR3. The chain carries TRBV7-9 and TRBJ2-3; a weak D match, TRBD2 (5 bases). From germline, CDR1 is SEHNR and CDR2 FQNEAQ (reference sequence). The CDR3 totals 14 residues. DNA for the CDR3: TGTGCCAGCAGTTTAGAGGGATTCACAGATACGCAGTATTTT. Protein product: CASSLEGFTDTQYF.

The chain employs TRBV28 and TRBJ2-7, with D possibly matching TRBD2 (5 bases). Germline V gene data show CDR1 as MDHEN and CDR2 as SYDVKM. This CDR3 region has 14 residues. The V end was cut by 9 bases, the J end by 2 bases, with 17 bases between. The chain's CDR3 is CASSRTSDPYEQYF. The CDR3 DNA reads as TGTGCCAGTTCCCGGACTTCTGACCCCTACGAGCAGTACTTC.

The chain employs TRBV7-3 and TRBJ2-5; unclear D gene. The CDR3 consists of 13 residues. In germline, CDR1 is SGHTA, CDR2 FQGTGA. V lost 3 bases and J 5 bases, leaving 10 bases between the germline ends. The CDR3 here is CASSLGSRETQYF. CDR3 DNA: TGTGCCAGCAGCTTGGGTTCAAGGGAGACCCAGTACTTC.

V and J are TRBV7-9 and TRBJ1-4, with TRBD1 identical over 9 bases. The germline V gene encodes CDR1 SEHNR and CDR2 FQNEAQ (reference sequence). V lost 5 bases, J lost 8 bases, and 9 bases stayed unmatched. The length of the CDR3 is 15 residues. The CDR3 DNA reads TGTGCCAGCAGCCCGAGGACAGGGGTATTGGAAAAACTGTTTTTT. This gives the protein CASSPRTGVLEKLFF. Filled out from reference TRBV7-9 and TRBJ1-4, the complete variable domain reads DTGVSQNPRHKITKRGQNVTFRCDPISEHNRLYWYRQTLGQGPEFLTYFQNEAQLEKSRLLSDRFSAERPKGSFSTLEIQRTEQGDSAMYLCASSPRTGVLEKLFFGSGTQLSVL.

J is TRBJ2-7 and V is TRBV14, with 8 bases matching TRBD2. Germline V gene data show CDR1 as SGHDN and CDR2 as FVKESK. The CDR3 runs to 15 residues. V shed 4 bases, J shed 4 bases, and the junction held 9 bases outside the gene matches. The CDR3 spells CASSPGGTGVYEQYF. CDR3 DNA sequence: TGTGCCAGCAGCCCGGGGGGGACCGGCGTTTACGAGCAGTACTTC.

The chain couples TRBV28 to TRBJ2-7; D may be TRBD2 (7 bases). Germline V CDR1 and CDR2: MDHEN, SYDVKM. V was cut by 7 bases and J by 3 bases, with 16 bases left in between. The CDR3 covers 14 residues. The CDR3 coding sequence is TGTGCCAGCAATCCGGGGGGACAACTCTACGAGCAGTACTTC. This gives the protein CASNPGGQLYEQYF.

The CDR3 loop is CASSLPRGATNQPQHF. For the CDR3, the DNA is TGTGCCAGCTCCTTGCCTAGGGGAGCCACGAATCAGCCCCAGCATTTT. V and J are TRBV6-6 and TRBJ1-5, with a tentative D call TRBD1 (5 bases). Trimming pared 8 bases from V and 4 bases from J, leaving 21 bases between. This CDR3 is built from 16 residues. The germline V gene encodes CDR1 MNHNY and CDR2 SVGAGI (reference sequence).

This chain connects TRBV19 to TRBJ2-7; D tentatively reads TRBD1 or TRBD2 (5 bases each). V lost 3 bases and J lost 6, with 15 bases in between. The germline CDR1 and CDR2 sequences are LNHDA and SQIVND (reference sequence). The CDR3 contains 14 residues. The DNA for the CDR3 is TGTGCCAGTAGTATTCCCAGTGGGACCAGCGAGCAGTACTTC. Amino acid sequence: CASSIPSGTSEQYF. The full variable domain, with the rest looked up from reference TRBV19 and TRBJ2-7, is DGGITQSPKYLFRKEGQNVTLSCEQNLNHDAMYWYRQDPGQGLRLIYYSQIVNDFQKGDIAEGYSVSREKKESFPLTVTSAQKNPTAFYLCASSIPSGTSEQYFGPGTRLTVT.

The chain joins TRBV19 to TRBJ2-3, with TRBD2 matching over 11 bases. Germline assignment: CDR1 LNHDA and CDR2 SQIVND (reference sequence). After removal of 6 bases from V and 5 bases from J, the junction contained 10 bases not matched to a gene. The CDR3 totals 16 residues. DNA for the CDR3: TGTGCCAGTAGAACAAGACTAGCGGGACAACTAGATACGCAGTATTTT. Protein: CASRTRLAGQLDTQYF.

This clone was seen just once. J is TRBJ2-1 and V is TRBV9; D gene ambiguous. Germline V gene lookup returns CDR1 SGDLS and CDR2 YYNGEE. The CDR3 sequence is 17 residues long. The V and J ends lost 2 bases and 2 bases respectively, with 17 bases between them. The CDR3 spells CASSVLGYAQTYNEQFF. CDR3 nucleotide sequence: TGTGCCAGCAGCGTCTTAGGCTACGCTCAAACCTACAATGAGCAGTTCTTC.

This chain links TRBV2 with TRBJ2-7; the match to TRBD2 covers 10 bases. Unmatched junction bases numbered 10, after V lost 8 bases and J lost 3 bases. This CDR3 is built from 15 residues. CDR1 and CDR2 (germline): SNHLY, FYNNEI. The CDR3 DNA reads as TGTGCCAGCGGAAAGCGGGAGGGCGCTGGCTACGAGCAGTACTTC. Translating it yields CASGKREGAGYEQYF.

V is TRBV4-1 and J is TRBJ2-1; no reliable D call. The V end lost 2 bases, the J end lost 4 bases, and 3 bases lay between the germline ends. Germline-derived CDR1 and CDR2 are MGHRA and YSYEKL. This CDR3 is 12 amino acids long. The CDR3 region has the DNA TGCGCCAGCAGCCAATATTACAATGAGCAGTTCTTC. Translation gives CASSQYYNEQFF.

The table lists this clone with a count of one. The genes are TRBV5-4 and TRBJ1-4; D not resolved. CDR1 SGHNT and CDR2 YYREEE come from the germline V gene (reference sequence). V was cut by 4 bases and J by 6 bases, with 7 bases left in between. The CDR3 consists of 12 residues. CDR3 in DNA: TGTGCCAGCAGCGCCCTGGATGAAAAACTGTTTTTT. Translation: CASSALDEKLFF.

Of note for this clone: Other nucleotide sequences in the sample specify the same CDR3. Written as DNA, the CDR3 is TGTGCCAGTAGTATAGGGGGCGCAGACTATGGCTACACCTTC. Translating gives CASSIGGADYGYTF. This chain joins TRBV19 and TRBJ1-2, with D perhaps TRBD1 (5 bases). From germline, CDR1 is LNHDA and CDR2 SQIVND (reference sequence). CDR3 size: 14 residues. The V and J ends lost 1 base and 3 bases respectively, with 9 bases between them.

CDR3 bases: TGTGCCAGCAGCCATTTGGGATTGAATGAAAAACTGTTTTTT. Its translation: CASSHLGLNEKLFF. This sequence joins TRBV7-9 and TRBJ1-4; D is unresolved. CDR3 length equals 14 residues. In germline, CDR1 is SEHNR, CDR2 FQNEAQ (reference sequence). Deletions cut 5 bases from V and 5 bases from J, with 12 bases between.

J is TRBJ2-3 and V is TRBV11-2; 11 bases align to TRBD2. Trimming removed 6 bases from V and 6 bases from J; junction bases left unmatched: 11. CDR1 and CDR2 from the germline V gene are SGHAT and FQNNGV. This CDR3 spans 16 amino acids. CDR3: CASRTSGRPRADTQYF. For the CDR3, the DNA is TGTGCCAGCAGAACTAGCGGGAGACCCCGGGCCGATACGCAGTATTTT. The entire variable domain, with the rest obtained from reference TRBV11-2 and TRBJ2-3, is as follows: EAGVAQSPRYKIIEKRQSVAFWCNPISGHATLYWYQQILGQGPKLLIQFQNNGVVDDSQLPKDRFSAERLKGVDSTLKIQPAKLEDSAVYLCASRTSGRPRADTQYFGPGTRLTVL.

The chain joins TRBV29-1 to TRBJ2-3, with D uncertain. V was clipped by 7 bases and J by 4 bases, with 12 bases between them. The CDR3 totals 12 residues. The germline CDR1 and CDR2 sequences are SQVTM and ANQGSEA. CDR3 loop: CSAGPGPDTQYF. CDR3 in DNA: TGCAGCGCTGGGCCGGGCCCAGATACGCAGTATTTT.

This clone appeared once. This chain connects TRBV18 to TRBJ2-7; 10 bases map to TRBD1. CDR3 length equals 15 residues. V shed 6 bases and J 3 bases; nucleotides not matched to a gene: 8. Germline CDR1 and CDR2: KGHSH and LQKENI. Here the CDR3 reads CASSPGTGALYEQYF. DNA of the CDR3: TGTGCCAGCTCCCCTGGGACAGGGGCCCTCTACGAGCAGTACTTC.

The chain links TRBV6-6 to TRBJ2-7; D is unclear. Looked up from germline, CDR1 is MNHNY and CDR2 is SVGAGI (reference sequence). The germline V and J ends were trimmed by 0 bases and 9 bases, with 18 bases remaining between them. The CDR3 is made up of 15 amino acids. The CDR3 DNA reads TGTGCCAGCAGTTACTCGGAACAGCGCCTTTACACGCAGTACTTC. It yields the protein CASSYSEQRLYTQYF.

This chain joins TRBV28 and TRBJ1-2; tentative D call: TRBD1 (5 bases). This CDR3 has 14 residues. Per the germline V gene, CDR1 is MDHEN and CDR2 is SYDVKM. Trimming pared 4 bases from V and 4 bases from J, leaving 13 bases between. DNA for the CDR3: TGTGCCAGCAGTTCGCGGGGCGGGGGCTATGGCTACACCTTC. This translates into CASSSRGGGYGYTF.

This clone was observed a single time. V is TRBV7-2 and J is TRBJ2-1; TRBD2 matches 8 bases. This CDR3 spans 13 amino acids. CDR1 is SGHTA and CDR2 is FQGNSA in the germline V gene. With V trimmed by 6 bases and J by 4 bases, 2 bases remained unmatched. CDR3 nucleotides: TGTGCCAGCAGTAGCGGGATTTACAATGAGCAGTTCTTC. This encodes CASSSGIYNEQFF.

The chain carries TRBV10-1 and TRBJ2-3, with 8 bases identical to TRBD2. CDR1 and CDR2 from the germline V gene are WNHNN and SYGVQD (reference sequence). This CDR3 spans 14 amino acids. J was trimmed by 6 bases and V by 2 bases; bases with no gene match: 4. The CDR3 sequence: CASSERLAGDTQYF. The CDR3 DNA reads TGCGCCAGCAGTGAGCGGCTAGCGGGCGATACGCAGTATTTT.

On this clone: Different DNA sequences within this sample yield the same CDR3. The chain uses TRBV5-1 and TRBJ2-1, with 11 bases matching TRBD2. Germline V gene data show CDR1 as SGHRS and CDR2 as YFSETQ. V was clipped by 4 bases and J by 4 bases; unmatched bases: 4. This CDR3 contains 15 residues. CDR3 DNA: TGCGCCAGCAGCGGGACTAGCGGTTCTTACAATGAGCAGTTCTTC. Its translation: CASSGTSGSYNEQFF.

This clone was picked up one time. The same CDR3 arises from other DNA sequences in this sample as well. The chain combines TRBV11-2 with TRBJ2-5; D is unresolved. Germline V gene sequence: CDR1 SGHAT, CDR2 FQNNGV. V was pared by 5 bases and J by 5 bases, with 6 bases between. The CDR3 contains 11 residues. The CDR3 loop is CASSLKETQYF. CDR3 DNA: TGTGCCAGCAGCCTAAAGGAGACCCAGTACTTC.